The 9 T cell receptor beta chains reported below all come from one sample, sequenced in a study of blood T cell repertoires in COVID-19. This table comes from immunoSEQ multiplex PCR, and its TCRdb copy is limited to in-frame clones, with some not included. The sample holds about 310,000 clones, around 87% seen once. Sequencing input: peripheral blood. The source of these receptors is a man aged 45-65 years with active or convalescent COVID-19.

The CDR3 loop reads CATSDVAGSYNEQFF. DNA for the CDR3: TGTGCCACCAGTGATGTAGCGGGGTCATACAATGAGCAGTTCTTC. The chain couples TRBV24-1 to TRBJ2-1; 8 nucleotides match TRBD2. The CDR3 sequence is 15 residues long. V dropped 3 bases and J dropped 4; count of bases not matched to a gene: 4. Looked up from germline, CDR1 is KGHDR and CDR2 is SFDVKD.

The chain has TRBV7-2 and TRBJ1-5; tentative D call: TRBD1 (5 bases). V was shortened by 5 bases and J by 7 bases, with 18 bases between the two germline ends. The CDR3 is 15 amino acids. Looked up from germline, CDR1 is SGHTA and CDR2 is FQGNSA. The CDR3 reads CASSGAGRGGQPQHF. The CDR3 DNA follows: TGTGCCAGCAGCGGCGCAGGGCGCGGTGGGCAGCCCCAGCATTTT.

The CDR3 is CSASPGQGRNEQFF. Here the CDR3 DNA reads TGCAGTGCTAGTCCGGGACAGGGGAGGAATGAGCAGTTCTTC. The chain joins TRBV20-1 to TRBJ2-1; 10 bases line up with TRBD1. The V segment lost 3 bases and the J segment 7 bases; nucleotides outside the gene matches: 6. From germline, CDR1 is DFQATT and CDR2 SNEGSKA (reference sequence). The CDR3 covers 14 residues.

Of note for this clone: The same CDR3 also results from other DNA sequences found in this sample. The CDR3 spells CASSPASYEQYF. DNA for the CDR3: TGTGCCAGCAGCCCAGCGTCCTACGAGCAGTACTTC. The chain has TRBV6-6 and TRBJ2-7; D unclear. The germline V gene encodes CDR1 MNHNY and CDR2 SVGAGI (reference sequence). V was clipped by 6 bases and J by 1 base, with 7 bases between them. The CDR3 has 12 amino acids.

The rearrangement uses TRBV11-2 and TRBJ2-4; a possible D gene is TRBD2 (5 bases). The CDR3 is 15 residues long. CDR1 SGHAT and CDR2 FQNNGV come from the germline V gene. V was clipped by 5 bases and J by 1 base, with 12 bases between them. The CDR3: CASSVRGEAKNIQYF. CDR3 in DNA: TGTGCCAGCAGCGTTCGGGGAGAGGCCAAAAACATTCAGTACTTC.

CDR3 nucleotide sequence: TGTGCCACCAGCAGAGAAGTGGCCGAGCAGTTCTTC. Translating it yields CATSREVAEQFF. The chain couples TRBV15 to TRBJ2-1, with D hard to call. Trimming cost V 0 bases and J 10 bases, with 7 bases left between them. Germline CDR1 and CDR2: LNHNV and YYDKDF (reference sequence). CDR3 length equals 12 residues. Filled out from reference TRBV15 and TRBJ2-1, the complete variable domain reads DAMVIQNPRYQVTQFGKPVTLSCSQTLNHNVMYWYQQKSSQAPKLLFHYYDKDFNNEADTPDNFQSRRPNTSFCFLDIRSPGLGDTAMYLCATSREVAEQFFGPGTRLTVL.

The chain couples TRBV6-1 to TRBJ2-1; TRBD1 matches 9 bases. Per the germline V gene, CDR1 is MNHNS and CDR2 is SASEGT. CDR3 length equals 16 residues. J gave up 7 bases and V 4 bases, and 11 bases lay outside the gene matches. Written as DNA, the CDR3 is TGTGCCAGCAGTGGCTCAAAGGACAGGGGATTAAATGAGCAGTTCTTC. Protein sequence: CASSGSKDRGLNEQFF.

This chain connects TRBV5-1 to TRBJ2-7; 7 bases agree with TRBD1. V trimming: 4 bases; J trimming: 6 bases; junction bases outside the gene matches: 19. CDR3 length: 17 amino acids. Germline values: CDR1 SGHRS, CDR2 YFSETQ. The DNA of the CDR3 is TGCGCCAGCAGCCGTGGGGACAGCTCAACCCCCCCTGGCGAGCAGTACTTC. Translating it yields CASSRGDSSTPPGEQYF.

CDR3 DNA sequence: TGTGCCAGTAGTATAGAAGTAGGGGCTGAAGCTTTCTTT. Translating gives CASSIEVGAEAFF. V gene TRBV19 combines with J gene TRBJ1-1, with a possible D match to TRBD1 (5 bases). This CDR3 has 13 residues. Germline lookup yields CDR1 LNHDA and CDR2 SQIVND (reference sequence). V shed 0 bases and J shed 6 bases, with 8 bases lying between them.